Given below is one T cell receptor beta chain in context. The antigen is undetermined. Germline V CDR1 and CDR2: SGHRS, YFSETQ. CDR3 length: 12 amino acids. With 4 bases removed from V and 5 bases from J, the gap between germline ends came to 8 bases. Produced via immunoSEQ multiplex PCR; TCRdb's table is partial and in-frame only. The repertoire holds 85,000 to 100,000 clones, with just over 85% as singletons. The sample belongs to a study of T cell responses to AZD1222 COVID-19 vaccine. Study as a whole: Both about-4-week and about-12-week second-dose recipients were combined. Overall study results and limits: Only after the peak T cell response were repertoires sampled.

The sequence was obtained from an adult in good health. The chain is built from TRBV5-1 and TRBJ2-3; D not certain. The sequenced sample was peripheral blood, obtained on day 0 of AZD1222 vaccination. Here the CDR3 DNA reads TGCGCCAGCAGCCGGGCCCAAGATACGCAGTATTTT. Amino acids: CASSRAQDTQYF.